This T cell receptor beta chain came from a study of blood T cell repertoires in COVID-19. Study-level information: In each case, the material was cDNA or gDNA derived from T cells, B-cell-depleted T cells, or PBMCs.

Germline V CDR1 and CDR2: LNHNV, YYDKDF (reference sequence). This CDR3 has 14 residues. V was pared by 0 bases and J by 7 bases, with 2 bases of the junction left unmatched. The method was immunoSEQ multiplex PCR; TCRdb's version includes in-frame clones alone and lacks a portion of them. This sample has approximately 250,000 clones, with about 89% found just once. This clonotype was sampled from a man between 35 and 55 years old with active or convalescent COVID-19. The sequencing sample was made of peripheral blood. The chain uses TRBV15 and TRBJ1-4, with TRBD1 matching 7 bases. CDR3 in DNA: TGTGCCACCAGCAGAGAAGGGGGCATTGAAAAACTGTTTTTT. The encoded protein is CATSREGGIEKLFF.